This TCR beta chain was recorded in a study of liver allograft versus peripheral blood T cells. Looking at the study overall: The study compared liver allograft T cell receptor repertoires against peripheral blood repertoires of liver transplant recipients. Study conclusions and caveats: Liver allograft T cell receptor repertoires were reported to differ from peripheral blood repertoires.

In its sample, this clonotype is large. Its target is unknown. A single record per CDR3 protein comes from TCRdb applying MiXCR to the reads. Among 2,000 to 2,500 distinct CDR3 sequences, about 15% were seen once, and the ten largest hold 20% to 25%. The receptor was isolated from a human patient who had a liver transplant. Some T cells may be provided by the graft donor.

The CDR3 loop reads CASSLERGAAGYTF. Here the CDR3 DNA reads TGTGCCAGCAGCTTGGAAAGGGGGGCGGCTGGCTACACCTTC. The genes are TRBV5-4 and TRBJ1-2; D is possibly TRBD1 (6 bases). This CDR3 region has 14 residues. The V end was cut by 0 bases, the J end by 7 bases, with 13 bases between. Germline lookup yields CDR1 SGHNT and CDR2 YYREEE (reference sequence).